The 22 T cell receptor beta chains given below trace back to one sample, sequenced in a study of T cells in Graves' hyperthyroidism and ophthalmopathy. The CDR3 regions of TCR beta were amplified from RNA transcripts. HTBI primers were the set used in a first-round RT-PCR of the TCR CDR3. TCRdb re-derived calls from the multiplex PCR reads in MiXCR, one entry per CDR3 protein. The sample consists of 300,000 to 450,000 distinct CDR3 sequences, approximately 18% of them appearing once. The sequencing sample was made of blood. Source of these receptors: a woman aged 25 to 39 with Graves' hyperthyroidism that later progressed to Graves' ophthalmopathy.

This clonotype was recorded many times. The V gene is TRBV28, the J gene TRBJ1-1, with 7 bases that match TRBD1. Germline values: CDR1 MDHEN, CDR2 SYDVKM. With V trimmed by 5 bases and J by 3 bases, 15 bases remained unmatched. There are 17 residues in the CDR3. The CDR3 is CASSLPGGVTRYTEAFF. CDR3 nucleotides: TGTGCCAGCAGTCTACCAGGGGGTGTCACGAGGTACACTGAAGCTTTCTTT.

This clonotype was detected many times. This chain joins TRBV6-6 and TRBJ1-6, with D tentatively TRBD1 (6 bases). The CDR3 is 18 amino acids. Germline CDR1 is MNHNY and CDR2 is SVGAGI (reference sequence). The V end was cut by 0 bases, the J end by 6 bases, with 18 bases between. The CDR3 reads CASSYSSGGRGGNSPLHF. The DNA for the CDR3 is TGTGCCAGCAGTTACTCGTCCGGGGGCCGAGGTGGTAATTCACCCCTCCACTTT.

This clonotype was seen repeatedly, ten times or more. This chain uses TRBV28 with TRBJ1-1; no definite D call. CDR1 is MDHEN, CDR2 SYDVKM, per germline. The CDR3 is made up of 13 amino acids. The germline V and J ends were trimmed by 5 bases and 3 bases, with 10 bases remaining between them. As DNA, the CDR3 is TGTGCCAGCAGTCCAGCAGACGACACTGAAGCTTTCTTT. It yields the protein CASSPADDTEAFF.

Sample share makes this clonotype medium-sized. The J gene is TRBJ2-1, the V gene TRBV7-2; 9 nucleotides match TRBD2. This CDR3 is built from 14 residues. Germline V lookup: CDR1 SGHTA, CDR2 FQGNSA. V dropped 4 bases and J dropped 6; count of bases not matched to a gene: 4. The CDR3 reads CASSSRLAVNEQFF. In nucleotides, the CDR3 is TGTGCCAGCAGCTCCCGACTAGCGGTCAATGAGCAGTTCTTC.

V and J are TRBV2 and TRBJ2-3; D not resolved. Germline V gene lookup returns CDR1 SNHLY and CDR2 FYNNEI. The length of the CDR3 is 16 residues. The germline V and J ends were trimmed by 3 bases and 3 bases, with 16 bases remaining between them. In DNA form, the CDR3 reads TGTGCCAGCAGTGAGGCTACAGTATCCCTTACAGATACGCAGTATTTT. As protein: CASSEATVSLTDTQYF.

This clonotype occurred many times. The V and J genes are TRBV20-1 and TRBJ1-1; D ambiguous. The V end lost 0 bases, the J end lost 1 base, and 18 bases lay between the germline ends. This CDR3 contains 17 residues. CDR1 and CDR2 from the germline V gene are DFQATT and SNEGSKA (reference sequence). CDR3 bases: TGCAGTGCTAGAGATCCGACGGGTACTCAAGGGAACACTGAAGCTTTCTTT. Its translation: CSARDPTGTQGNTEAFF.

This clonotype occurred many times. The chain employs TRBV28 and TRBJ2-1; 9 nucleotides line up with TRBD2. Germline V gene lookup returns CDR1 MDHEN and CDR2 SYDVKM. There are 17 residues in the CDR3. Trimming at V came to 5 bases and at J to 8 bases, leaving 16 bases not matched to a gene. CDR3 protein: CASSPIMGREGQDEQFF. The CDR3 DNA reads as TGTGCCAGCAGTCCGATTATGGGGCGGGAGGGCCAAGATGAGCAGTTCTTC.

The genes are TRBV2 and TRBJ1-1; D uncertain. The germline V gene encodes CDR1 SNHLY and CDR2 FYNNEI. Trimming removed 8 bases at V and 8 bases at J, with 12 bases between. This CDR3 is built from 11 residues. CDR3 region: CASPPPTEAFF. The CDR3 DNA follows: TGTGCCAGCCCACCTCCTACCGAAGCTTTCTTT.

The sample holds many counts of this clonotype. The chain carries TRBV7-8 and TRBJ2-3, with no clear D. Germline V gives CDR1 SGHVS, CDR2 FQNEAQ. This CDR3 comprises 14 residues. V was clipped by 1 base and J by 5 bases, with 10 bases between them. The CDR3 bases are TGTGCCAGCAGCTTAGTCGGCACGGGAGATACGCAGTATTTT. Amino acid sequence: CASSLVGTGDTQYF.

This clonotype was found many times. The chain couples TRBV6-2 or TRBV6-3 to TRBJ2-7, with D perhaps being TRBD1 or TRBD2 (6 bases each). Trimming stripped 2 bases from V and 5 bases from J, with 13 bases between. The CDR3 is 14 residues long. In germline, CDR1 is MNHEY, CDR2 SVGEGT. The DNA for the CDR3 is TGTGCCAGCAGTTACCCCGGGGGCTCGGACGAGCAGTACTTC. It is translated as CASSYPGGSDEQYF.

This clonotype has only a few counts. CDR3: CASSPRVLFTEAFF. The CDR3 nucleotides are TGTGCCAGCAGCCCGAGGGTCCTCTTCACTGAAGCTTTCTTT. This chain links TRBV7-9 with TRBJ1-1; unclear D gene. CDR1 and CDR2 from the germline V gene are SEHNR and FQNEAQ (reference sequence). V was cut by 5 bases and J by 4 bases, with 14 bases left in between. This CDR3 has 14 amino acids.

The genes are TRBV19 and TRBJ2-1, with D hard to call. The germline V gene encodes CDR1 LNHDA and CDR2 SQIVND (reference sequence). V was pared by 3 bases and J by 12 bases, with 12 bases between. This CDR3 is 12 amino acids long. The CDR3: CASSMFNKRQFF. CDR3 sequence (DNA): TGTGCCAGTAGTATGTTTAATAAACGGCAGTTCTTC.

This clonotype showed up many times. This chain uses TRBV7-6 with TRBJ2-1; no reliable D call. The CDR3 sequence is 14 residues long. V was shortened by 6 bases and J by 0 bases, with 9 bases between the two germline ends. CDR1 and CDR2 from the germline V gene are SGHVS and FNYEAQ. CDR3 loop: CASSGVYSYNEQFF. The CDR3 nucleotides read TGTGCCAGCAGTGGGGTATACTCCTACAATGAGCAGTTCTTC.

This clonotype was detected only a few times. The gene calls are TRBV5-1 and TRBJ1-1; 10 nucleotides match TRBD1. Trimming cost V 7 bases and J 4 bases; bases outside gene matches: 7. Germline loops: CDR1 SGHRS, CDR2 YFSETQ. The CDR3 extends over 14 amino acids. CDR3 sequence (DNA): TGCGCCAGCCGAAGGGACAGGGGCCCCACTGAAGCTTTCTTT. Its protein is CASRRDRGPTEAFF.

The rearrangement links TRBV6-2 or TRBV6-3 to TRBJ1-2; 12 positions match TRBD1. V shed 6 bases and J 6 bases; nucleotides not matched to a gene: 2. This CDR3 has 13 amino acids. Germline lookup yields CDR1 MNHEY and CDR2 SVGEGT. The CDR3, as DNA: TGTGCCAGCAGGGGACAGGGGGCTAATGGCTACACCTTC. This sequence encodes CASRGQGANGYTF.

This clonotype was detected many times. This rearrangement joins TRBV12-3 or TRBV12-4 to TRBJ2-1; D possibly corresponds to TRBD1 (6 bases). The CDR3 has 16 amino acids. Deletions cut 3 bases from V and 4 bases from J, with 16 bases between. CDR3 loop: CASSFTGTLRYNEQFF. The CDR3 DNA reads as TGTGCCAGCAGTTTTACAGGGACCCTCCGGTACAATGAGCAGTTCTTC.

Remarks on this clonotype: This may arise from a read error, as a much more abundant clone is one base away. The chain combines TRBV11-2 with TRBJ2-1; 7 bases agree with TRBD2. This CDR3 comprises 13 residues. Germline V gene data show CDR1 as SGHAT and CDR2 as FQNNGV. CDR3 amino acids: CTSSSGGVHEQFF. CDR3 coding DNA: TGTACCAGCAGCTCTGGGGGGGTCCATGAGCAGTTCTTC.

The sample holds a few counts of this clonotype. V is TRBV20-1 and J is TRBJ1-5, with TRBD1 matching over 11 bases. This CDR3 region has 13 residues. V was pared by 4 bases and J by 9 bases, with 5 bases of the junction left unmatched. Per germline, CDR1 DFQATT and CDR2 SNEGSKA (reference sequence). CDR3 protein: CSATRTGGSPQHF. The CDR3, as DNA: TGCAGTGCTACCCGGACAGGGGGCTCGCCCCAGCATTTT.

The table lists this clonotype with many counts. This chain links TRBV7-2 with TRBJ2-7; weak D call: TRBD2 (6 bases). The germline V and J ends were trimmed by 1 base and 2 bases, with 9 bases remaining between them. The CDR3 length is 14 residues. CDR1 SGHTA and CDR2 FQGNSA come from the germline V gene. This CDR3 reads CASSLGDFPYEQYF. The CDR3 bases are TGTGCCAGCAGCTTAGGGGACTTTCCCTACGAGCAGTACTTC.

There are many counts of this clonotype. The CDR3 reads CASSQPSALRMMGEFSYNEQFF. DNA of the CDR3: TGTGCCAGTAGTCAGCCTAGCGCCCTCAGGATGATGGGGGAGTTCTCCTACAATGAGCAGTTCTTC. The chain employs TRBV19 and TRBJ2-1, with D possibly TRBD2 on 6 matching bases. The V gene's germline CDR1 is LNHDA and CDR2 SQIVND (reference sequence). V shed 5 bases and J shed 0 bases, with 32 bases lying between them. This CDR3 has 22 amino acids. The full variable domain, with the rest looked up from reference TRBV19 and TRBJ2-1, is DGGITQSPKYLFRKEGQNVTLSCEQNLNHDAMYWYRQDPGQGLRLIYYSQIVNDFQKGDIAEGYSVSREKKESFPLTVTSAQKNPTAFYLCASSQPSALRMMGEFSYNEQFFGPGTRLTVL.

In regard to this clonotype: Since a much larger clone is just one base distant, this may be a read error. This rearrangement joins TRBV29-1 to TRBJ2-7, with 9 positions matching TRBD1. Germline lookup yields CDR1 SQVTM and CDR2 ANQGSEA. This CDR3 is built from 17 residues. CDR3 DNA: TGCAGCGTTGAAGATACAGGCGACAGGGGGACAACCTACAAGCAGTACTTC. The encoded protein is CSVEDTGDRGTTYKQYF.

This rearrangement joins TRBV9 to TRBJ1-2; 7 bases align to TRBD1. In germline, CDR1 is SGDLS, CDR2 YYNGEE. This CDR3 has 15 amino acids. V shed 2 bases and J 5 bases; nucleotides not matched to a gene: 9. CDR3 residues: CASSVNRGVGYGYTF. CDR3 sequence (DNA): TGTGCCAGCAGCGTCAACAGGGGTGTGGGATATGGCTACACCTTC.